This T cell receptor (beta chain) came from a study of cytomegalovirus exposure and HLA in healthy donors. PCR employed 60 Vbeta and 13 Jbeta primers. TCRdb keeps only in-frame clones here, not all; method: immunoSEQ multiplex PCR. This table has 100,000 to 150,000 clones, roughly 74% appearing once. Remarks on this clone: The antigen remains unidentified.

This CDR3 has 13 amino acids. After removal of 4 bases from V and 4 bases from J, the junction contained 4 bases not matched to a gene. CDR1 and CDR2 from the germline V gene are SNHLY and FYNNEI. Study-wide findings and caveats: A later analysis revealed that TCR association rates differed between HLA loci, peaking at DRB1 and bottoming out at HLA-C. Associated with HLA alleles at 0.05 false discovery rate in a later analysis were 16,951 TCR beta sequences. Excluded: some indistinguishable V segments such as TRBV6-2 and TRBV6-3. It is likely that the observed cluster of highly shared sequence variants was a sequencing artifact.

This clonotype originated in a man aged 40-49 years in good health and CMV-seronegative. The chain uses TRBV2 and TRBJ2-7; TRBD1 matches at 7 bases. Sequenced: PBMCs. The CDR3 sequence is CASSVGQAYEQYF. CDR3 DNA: TGTGCCAGCAGTGTCGGACAGGCGTACGAGCAGTACTTC.